One TCR beta chain is described in this entry. A much larger clone sits a single nucleotide away, making a read error possible. This CDR3 is 12 amino acids long. Germline assignment: CDR1 PRHDT and CDR2 FYEKMQ (reference sequence). These data belong to a study of tumor-infiltrating lymphocytes in primary liver carcinoma. Co-extraction yielded RNA and DNA from approximately 22-30 mg of unsorted bulk tissue. The input was around 0.5 ug total RNA; TCR beta cDNA was made from it with a constant-region primer. Amplification in three nested multiplex PCR rounds with slightly modified ARM-PCR gave rise to TCR beta libraries. Both of the initial two PCR rounds ran for approximately 10 cycles and employed TRBV1-TRBV30 forward primers alongside a C-beta reverse primer. One entry per CDR3 protein results from TCRdb running MiXCR on the multiplex PCR reads. In the table there are 150,000 to 200,000 distinct CDR3 sequences, around 85% of which are singletons.

The sample comprised tumor tissue from primary liver carcinoma. This clonotype was obtained from a man between 35 and 55 years old with primary liver carcinoma and hepatitis B virus infection. The chain carries TRBV13 and TRBJ2-4, with D possibly TRBD1 on 5 matching bases. CDR3 region: CASGKDKSIQYF. Here the CDR3 DNA reads TGTGCCAGCGGCAAGGACAAAAGCATTCAGTACTTC. Using reference TRBV13 and TRBJ2-4 for the parts outside the CDR3, the full variable domain is AAGVIQSPRHLIKEKRETATLKCYPIPRHDTVYWYQQGPGQDPQFLISFYEKMQSDKGSIPDRFSAQQFSDYHSELNMSSLELGDSALYFCASGKDKSIQYFGAGTRLSVL.